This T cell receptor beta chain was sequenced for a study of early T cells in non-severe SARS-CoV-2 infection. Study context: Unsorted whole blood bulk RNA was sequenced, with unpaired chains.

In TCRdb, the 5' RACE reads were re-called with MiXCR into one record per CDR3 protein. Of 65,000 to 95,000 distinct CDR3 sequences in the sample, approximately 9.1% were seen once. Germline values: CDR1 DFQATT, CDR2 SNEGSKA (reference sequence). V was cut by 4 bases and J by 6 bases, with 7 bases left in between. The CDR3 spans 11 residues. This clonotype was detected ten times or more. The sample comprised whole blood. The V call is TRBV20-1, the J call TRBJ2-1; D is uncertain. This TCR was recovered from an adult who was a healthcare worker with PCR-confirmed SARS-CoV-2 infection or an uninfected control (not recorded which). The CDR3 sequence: CSATNSNEQFF. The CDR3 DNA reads TGCAGTGCTACCAATAGCAATGAGCAGTTCTTC.